This is a list of T cell receptor beta chains from one sample in a study of tumor and adjacent non-tumor tissue in lung cancer. TCRdb re-called the multiplex PCR reads with MiXCR, one entry per CDR3 protein. The table lists over 85,000 distinct CDR3 sequences, around 82% of them singletons. The sample comprised lung tumor tissue. These receptors all come from a man aged 65-85 years with non-small cell lung cancer. Each CDR3 is given with its conserved first and last residue. A D gene is named only where the DNA matches it firmly. For some rows the clone size is stated as once, few or many, or as a class when expanded; others skip it.

cdr3_aa: CASASDWGRETQYF
cdr3_nt: TGTGCTAGCGCTTCCGACTGGGGGCGGGAGACTCAGTACTTC
v_call: TRBV11-3
j_call: TRBJ2-5
clone_size: -
d_call: -

cdr3_aa: CANRLACLFYGYTF
cdr3_nt: TGTGCCAACAGGTTGGCATGTTTATTCTATGGCTACACCTTC
v_call: TRBV5-6
j_call: TRBJ1-2
clone_size: -
d_call: -

cdr3_aa: CAFRGPNTGKLFF
cdr3_nt: TGTGCCTTTAGAGGCCCAAACACCGGGAAGCTGTTTTTT
v_call: TRBV6-6
j_call: TRBJ2-2
clone_size: -
d_call: -

cdr3_aa: CVSSVTPGARGTEAFF
cdr3_nt: TGTGTCAGCAGTGTCACTCCCGGGGCAAGAGGGACTGAAGCTTTCTTC
v_call: TRBV6-2/TRBV6-3
j_call: TRBJ1-1
clone_size: -
d_call: -

cdr3_aa: CASRGGHLAKNNQYF
cdr3_nt: TGTGCCAGCAGGGGCGGTCACCTAGCCAAAAACAATCAGTACTTC
v_call: TRBV6-5
j_call: TRBJ2-4
clone_size: -
d_call: -

cdr3_aa: CSSSPNRGLLAKNNQYF
cdr3_nt: TGTTCCAGCAGCCCGAACAGGGGACTACTAGCCAAAAACAATCAGTACTTC
v_call: TRBV12-3/TRBV12-4
j_call: TRBJ2-4
clone_size: -
d_call: -

cdr3_aa: CASTLGQPVTYHNEQFF
cdr3_nt: TGTGCTAGCACTTTAGGACAGCCGGTTACTTACCACAATGAGCAGTTCTTC
v_call: TRBV12-3/TRBV12-4
j_call: TRBJ2-1
clone_size: few
d_call: -

cdr3_aa: CASGQVTGLNTETFF
cdr3_nt: TGCGCCAGCGGCCAAGTTACAGGGTTGAACACTGAAACTTTCTTT
v_call: TRBV4-1
j_call: TRBJ1-1
clone_size: -
d_call: -

cdr3_aa: CSNGLMYNEQFF
cdr3_nt: TGTTCTAATGGTTTGATGTATAATGAGCAGTTCTTC
v_call: TRBV12-5
j_call: TRBJ2-1
clone_size: -
d_call: -

cdr3_aa: CSVHLGPGELSF
cdr3_nt: TGCAGCGTTCATCTCGGGCCCGGGGAGCTATCTTTT
v_call: TRBV29-1
j_call: TRBJ2-2
clone_size: few
d_call: -

cdr3_aa: CASSESRDRSYGYAF
cdr3_nt: TGCGCCAGCAGTGAGTCGAGGGATCGGAGCTATGGCTACGCCTTC
v_call: TRBV10-2
j_call: TRBJ1-2
clone_size: -
d_call: -

cdr3_aa: CASRSLDGRSLETQYF
cdr3_nt: TGCGCCAGCAGAAGCCTGGACGGACGGTCCCTAGAGACCCAGTACTTC
v_call: TRBV5-1
j_call: TRBJ2-5
clone_size: -
d_call: -

cdr3_aa: CVSSTGIVNEKLFF
cdr3_nt: TGTGTCAGCAGTACCGGGATAGTAAATGAAAAACTGTTTTTT
v_call: TRBV10-2
j_call: TRBJ1-4
clone_size: -
d_call: -

cdr3_aa: CIAETGGRGSGELFF
cdr3_nt: TGCATCGCGGAAACAGGGGGCAGGGGGTCCGGGGAGCTGTTTTTT
v_call: TRBV29-1
j_call: TRBJ2-2
clone_size: -
d_call: TRBD1

cdr3_aa: CASNPTPDLADTQYF
cdr3_nt: TGTGCCAGCAACCCAACCCCGGACCTTGCGGATACTCAGTATTTT
v_call: TRBV13
j_call: TRBJ2-3
clone_size: -
d_call: -

cdr3_aa: CAIREPGGQRVHQPKHF
cdr3_nt: TGTGCCATCAGAGAACCTGGCGGACAGCGAGTACATCAGCCGAAGCATTTT
v_call: TRBV10-3
j_call: TRBJ1-5
clone_size: once
d_call: -

cdr3_aa: CASSLDVSTYEQYF
cdr3_nt: TGCGCCAGCAGCTTGGACGTATCGACTTACGAGCAGTACTTC
v_call: TRBV5-1
j_call: TRBJ2-7
clone_size: few
d_call: -

cdr3_aa: CSAAGVLYEQCF
cdr3_nt: TGCAGTGCCGCGGGGGTCCTGTACGAGCAGTGCTTC
v_call: TRBV20-1
j_call: TRBJ2-7
clone_size: -
d_call: TRBD2

cdr3_aa: CATSRPTGFAGANVLTF
cdr3_nt: TGTGCCACCAGCAGGCCAACAGGATTCGCTGGGGCCAACGTCCTGACTTTC
v_call: TRBV15
j_call: TRBJ2-6
clone_size: -
d_call: -

cdr3_aa: CASSQLDRANSPFHF
cdr3_nt: TGCGCCAGCAGCCAACTCGACAGGGCGAATTCACCCTTCCACTTT
v_call: TRBV4-2
j_call: TRBJ1-6
clone_size: -
d_call: TRBD1

cdr3_aa: CSEPDRFQATQYF
cdr3_nt: TGCAGCGAGCCCGACAGGTTCCAAGCGACCCAGTACTTC
v_call: TRBV29-1
j_call: TRBJ2-5
clone_size: -
d_call: -

cdr3_aa: CRARYAVEEKLFF
cdr3_nt: TGCAGAGCTAGATACGCGGTAGAAGAAAAACTCTTTTTT
v_call: TRBV20-1
j_call: TRBJ1-4
clone_size: -
d_call: -

cdr3_aa: CASSGQVEMEAQYF
cdr3_nt: TGTGCCAGCAGTGGACAGGTGGAGATGGAGGCCCAGTACTTC
v_call: TRBV11-1
j_call: TRBJ2-5
clone_size: -
d_call: TRBD1

cdr3_aa: CASNRRGYNEQFF
cdr3_nt: TGTGCCAGCAATAGACGTGGTTACAATGAGCAGTTCTTC
v_call: TRBV6-2/TRBV6-3
j_call: TRBJ2-1
clone_size: few
d_call: -

cdr3_aa: CASSPGTGRFNTEAFF
cdr3_nt: TGTGCCAGCTCACCCGGGACAGGGCGGTTTAATACTGAAGCTTTCTTT
v_call: TRBV18
j_call: TRBJ1-1
clone_size: -
d_call: TRBD1

cdr3_aa: CSAKRTSVDEQFF
cdr3_nt: TGCAGTGCTAAGAGGACTAGCGTCGATGAGCAGTTCTTC
v_call: TRBV20-1
j_call: TRBJ2-1
clone_size: many
d_call: TRBD2

cdr3_aa: CVSSSHCGETQYF
cdr3_nt: TGTGTCAGCAGCTCGCATTGCGGAGAGACCCAGTACTTC
v_call: TRBV11-2
j_call: TRBJ2-5
clone_size: once
d_call: -

cdr3_aa: CVSSLTSGSNMQYF
cdr3_nt: TGTGTCAGCAGCCTAACCTCAGGGTCAAATATGCAGTATTTT
v_call: TRBV11-2
j_call: TRBJ2-3
clone_size: -
d_call: -

cdr3_aa: CASNYSGTGQLNGYTF
cdr3_nt: TGTGCCAGCAATTACTCCGGGACAGGGCAGCTGAATGGCTACACCTTC
v_call: TRBV6-5
j_call: TRBJ1-2
clone_size: -
d_call: TRBD1

cdr3_aa: CSAEDGVKLGHDTQYF
cdr3_nt: TGCAGCGCTGAAGATGGAGTTAAGCTGGGTCACGATACGCAGTATTTT
v_call: TRBV29-1
j_call: TRBJ2-3
clone_size: -
d_call: -

cdr3_aa: CASSSQGSSDTRCF
cdr3_nt: TGTGCCAGCAGCTCACAGGGGTCCTCAGATACGCGGTGTTTT
v_call: TRBV11-2
j_call: TRBJ2-3
clone_size: -
d_call: TRBD1

cdr3_aa: CASRHGTNTGELFF
cdr3_nt: TGTGCCAGCAGACACGGGACCAACACCGGGGAGCTGTTTTTT
v_call: TRBV6-5
j_call: TRBJ2-2
clone_size: -
d_call: -

cdr3_aa: CSARDISGQGGGGQTQYF
cdr3_nt: TGCAGTGCTAGAGATATCTCGGGACAGGGGGGAGGTGGACAGACCCAGTACTTC
v_call: TRBV20-1
j_call: TRBJ2-5
clone_size: -
d_call: TRBD1

cdr3_aa: CANSPRKEGINQPQHF
cdr3_nt: TGTGCCAACAGTCCGCGTAAAGAGGGGATCAATCAGCCCCAGCATTTT
v_call: TRBV28
j_call: TRBJ1-5
clone_size: -
d_call: -

cdr3_aa: CATSAQTGTSGTNEQFF
cdr3_nt: TGTGCCACCAGTGCCCAGACCGGGACTAGCGGGACTAATGAGCAGTTCTTC
v_call: TRBV24-1
j_call: TRBJ2-1
clone_size: -
d_call: TRBD2

cdr3_aa: CASSLSGGTSGNTIYF
cdr3_nt: TGTGCCAGCAGCTTGTCGGGAGGGACGTCTGGAAACACCATATATTTT
v_call: TRBV7-8
j_call: TRBJ1-3
clone_size: many
d_call: -

cdr3_aa: CVISTLGGAETQYF
cdr3_nt: TGTGTCATCAGTACTCTGGGAGGCGCAGAGACCCAGTACTTC
v_call: TRBV28
j_call: TRBJ2-5
clone_size: -
d_call: -

cdr3_aa: CSVEDSYQETQYF
cdr3_nt: TGCAGCGTTGAGGACAGCTACCAAGAGACCCAGTACTTC
v_call: TRBV29-1
j_call: TRBJ2-5
clone_size: -
d_call: -

cdr3_aa: CSVNSDGGKGRLAFF
cdr3_nt: TGCAGTGTTAATTCCGACGGGGGCAAGGGGCGCCTAGCTTTCTTT
v_call: TRBV20-1
j_call: TRBJ1-1
clone_size: once
d_call: -

cdr3_aa: CVSSHSPIWDSGELFF
cdr3_nt: TGTGTCAGCAGTCACTCACCAATCTGGGATTCCGGGGAGCTGTTTTTT
v_call: TRBV6-1
j_call: TRBJ2-2
clone_size: -
d_call: -

cdr3_aa: CASITDRVYEQYF
cdr3_nt: TGTGCCAGCATTACGGACAGGGTTTACGAGCAGTACTTC
v_call: TRBV2
j_call: TRBJ2-7
clone_size: -
d_call: TRBD1

cdr3_aa: CVSKQGGGTEVFF
cdr3_nt: TGTGTCAGTAAACAGGGGGGGGGCACTGAAGTTTTCTTT
v_call: TRBV5-6
j_call: TRBJ1-1
clone_size: -
d_call: TRBD1

cdr3_aa: CASTRNAGFINEQSF
cdr3_nt: TGTGCCAGCACGCGTAACGCGGGCTTCATCAATGAGCAGTCCTTC
v_call: TRBV6-1
j_call: TRBJ2-1
clone_size: once
d_call: -

cdr3_aa: CASSLDDIGYAF
cdr3_nt: TGTGCCAGCAGCTTAGATGATATTGGCTACGCCTTC
v_call: TRBV5-5
j_call: TRBJ1-2
clone_size: -
d_call: -

cdr3_aa: CAGTQAVTQYF
cdr3_nt: TGTGCCGGCACCCAAGCGGTGACCCAGTACTTC
v_call: TRBV14
j_call: TRBJ2-5
clone_size: once
d_call: -

cdr3_aa: CVSSPGGRGERQPQHF
cdr3_nt: TGTGTCAGCAGCCCCGGGGGTAGGGGGGAAAGACAGCCCCAGCATTTT
v_call: TRBV14
j_call: TRBJ1-5
clone_size: -
d_call: -